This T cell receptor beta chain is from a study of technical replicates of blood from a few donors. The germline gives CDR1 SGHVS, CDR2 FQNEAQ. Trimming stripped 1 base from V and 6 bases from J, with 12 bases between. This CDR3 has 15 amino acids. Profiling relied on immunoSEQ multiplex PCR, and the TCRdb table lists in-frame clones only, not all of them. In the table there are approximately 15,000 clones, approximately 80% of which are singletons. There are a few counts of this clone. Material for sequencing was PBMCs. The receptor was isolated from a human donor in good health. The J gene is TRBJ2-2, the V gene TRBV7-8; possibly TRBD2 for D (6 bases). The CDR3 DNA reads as TGTGCCAGCAGCTTAGGTACCCGCGGGGCCGGGGAGCTGTTTTTT. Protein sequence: CASSLGTRGAGELFF.